This T cell receptor (beta chain) was identified in a study of T cell responses to AZD1222 COVID-19 vaccine. As for this clone: Its antigen is still unknown.

Study-wide results and caveats: Seropositive AZD1222 recipients at baseline numbered only five or six. Without day 14 samples, only post-peak T cell repertoires were studied.

Assay used: immunoSEQ multiplex PCR; TCRdb lists only in-frame clones, some missing. Of 150,000 or so clones in the sample, about nine tenths were seen once. V lost 5 bases to trimming and J lost 7 bases; unmatched junction nucleotides: 8. The CDR3 runs to 13 residues. Per the germline V gene, CDR1 is MDHEN and CDR2 is SYDVKM. The V call is TRBV28, the J call TRBJ2-7; 7 nucleotides align to TRBD1. This material consisted of peripheral blood, taken on day 0 of AZD1222 vaccination. This receptor was identified in an adult in good health. The CDR3 DNA is TGTGCCAGCAGTCAGGACAGGTCGCGGGAGCAGTACTTC. Its protein is CASSQDRSREQYF.